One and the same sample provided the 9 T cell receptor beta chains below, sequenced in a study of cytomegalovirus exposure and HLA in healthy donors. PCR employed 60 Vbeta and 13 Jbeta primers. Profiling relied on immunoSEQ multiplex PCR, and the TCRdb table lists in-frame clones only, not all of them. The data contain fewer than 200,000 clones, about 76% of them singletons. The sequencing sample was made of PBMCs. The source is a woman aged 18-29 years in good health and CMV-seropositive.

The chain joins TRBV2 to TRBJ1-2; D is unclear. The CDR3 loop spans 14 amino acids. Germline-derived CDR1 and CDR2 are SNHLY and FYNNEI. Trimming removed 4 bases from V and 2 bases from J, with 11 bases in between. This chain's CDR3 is CASSGGRFNYGYTF. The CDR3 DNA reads TGTGCCAGCAGTGGCGGCCGGTTCAACTATGGCTACACCTTC.

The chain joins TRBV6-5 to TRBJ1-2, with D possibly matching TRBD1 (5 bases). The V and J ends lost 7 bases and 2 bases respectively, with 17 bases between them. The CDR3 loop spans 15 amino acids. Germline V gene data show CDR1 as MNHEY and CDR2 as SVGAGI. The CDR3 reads CASNHRAGLNYGYTF. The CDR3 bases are TGTGCCAGCAACCACAGAGCAGGGTTAAACTATGGCTACACCTTC.

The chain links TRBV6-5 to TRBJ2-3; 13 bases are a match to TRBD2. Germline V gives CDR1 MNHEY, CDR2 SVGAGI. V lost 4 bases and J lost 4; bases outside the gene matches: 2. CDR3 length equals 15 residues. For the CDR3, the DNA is TGTGCCAGCAGTTCACTAGCGGGGGGGGCAGATACGCAGTATTTT. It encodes CASSSLAGGADTQYF.

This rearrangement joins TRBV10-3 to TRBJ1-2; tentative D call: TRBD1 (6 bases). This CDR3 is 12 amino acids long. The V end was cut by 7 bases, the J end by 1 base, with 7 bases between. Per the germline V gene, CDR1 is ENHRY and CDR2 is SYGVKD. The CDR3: CAIKGDNYGYTF. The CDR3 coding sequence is TGTGCCATCAAGGGGGATAACTATGGCTACACCTTC.

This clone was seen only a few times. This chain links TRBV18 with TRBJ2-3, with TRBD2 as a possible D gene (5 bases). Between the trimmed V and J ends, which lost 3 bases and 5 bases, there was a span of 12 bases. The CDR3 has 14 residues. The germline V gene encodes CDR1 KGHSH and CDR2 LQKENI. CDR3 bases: TGTGCCAGCTCACCCCGGACCCGGGAAGATACGCAGTATTTT. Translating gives CASSPRTREDTQYF.

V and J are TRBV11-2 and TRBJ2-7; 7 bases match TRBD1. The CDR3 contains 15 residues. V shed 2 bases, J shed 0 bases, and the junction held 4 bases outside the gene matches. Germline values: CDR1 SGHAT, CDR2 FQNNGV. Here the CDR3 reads CASSLSGTVSYEQYF. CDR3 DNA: TGTGCCAGCAGCTTATCAGGGACAGTCTCCTACGAGCAGTACTTC.

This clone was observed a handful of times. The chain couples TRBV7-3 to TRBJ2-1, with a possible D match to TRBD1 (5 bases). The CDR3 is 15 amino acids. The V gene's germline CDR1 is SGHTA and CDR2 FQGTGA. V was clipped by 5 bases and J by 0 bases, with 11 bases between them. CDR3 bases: TGTGCCAGCAGCCCGACAGTCAGCTCCTACAATGAGCAGTTCTTC. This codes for CASSPTVSSYNEQFF.

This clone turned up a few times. The chain's CDR3 is CASSQDRDTEAFF. The DNA for the CDR3 is TGTGCCAGCAGTCAGGACAGGGACACTGAAGCTTTCTTT. The chain couples TRBV6-5 to TRBJ1-1, with 8 bases aligning to TRBD1. Germline V lookup: CDR1 MNHEY, CDR2 SVGAGI. The V gene end was trimmed by 5 bases and the J gene end by 3 bases; junction bases not matched to a gene: 2. This CDR3 has 13 residues.

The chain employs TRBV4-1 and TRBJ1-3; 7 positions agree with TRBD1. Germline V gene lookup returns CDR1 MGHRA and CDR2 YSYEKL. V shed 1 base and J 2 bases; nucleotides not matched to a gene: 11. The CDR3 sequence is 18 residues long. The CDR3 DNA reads TGCGCCAGCAGCCAAGTCACCTCGACAGGGTTCGCTGGAAACACCATATATTTT. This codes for CASSQVTSTGFAGNTIYF.